These T cell receptor beta chains were read from a single sample in a study of T cells expressing NK-cell markers. TCRdb re-called the 5' RACE reads and gives one entry per CDR3 protein, without DNA. The clone table shows approximately 150,000 distinct CDR3 sequences, with the ten largest holding less than 20%. Specimen: blood T cells: a sorted CD56 or NKG2C T cell subset, CD4+ or CD8+ T cells, or bulk PBMC T cells (not recorded which). These receptors originate from a woman between 18 and 70 years old in good health. Both conserved end residues are part of each CDR3.

>TRBV12-3/TRBV12-4|TRBJ2-7
CASSRLENYEQYF
>TRBV20-1|TRBJ1-4
CSASRGAGENSEKLFF
>TRBV10-3|TRBJ2-7
CAISDGAGTEYEQYF
>TRBV29-1|TRBJ2-1
CSVDKLAGDYNEQFF
>TRBV4-1|TRBJ2-6
CASSQDRAASGANVLTF
>TRBV15|TRBJ2-5
CATSRDTLGSGTQYF
>TRBV7-3|TRBJ2-1
CASRPMGGSSYNEQFF
>TRBV7-8|TRBJ2-3
CASSLPGLADADTQYF
>TRBV2|TRBJ2-3
CASTRDTGTDTQYF
>TRBV12-3/TRBV12-4|TRBJ1-2
CASRPKGMYTF
>TRBV29-1|TRBJ2-5
CSVEGGRAYQTQYF
>TRBV5-1|TRBJ2-5
CASRLGLAAGETQYF
>TRBV24-1|TRBJ2-7
CATSDSGTETNEQYF
>TRBV7-2|TRBJ2-7
CASSQSEGYEQYF
>TRBV28|TRBJ1-1
CASSLRGAGSEAFF
>TRBV24-1|TRBJ2-1
CAAWNGTGMNEQFF
>TRBV4-2|TRBJ1-2
CASSQEPLPGQGPNYGYTF
>TRBV6-2/TRBV6-3|TRBJ2-2
CASRIRQNTGELFF
>TRBV6-1|TRBJ2-7
CASSLERVSYEQYF
>TRBV10-2|TRBJ1-4
CASRGMTDGNEKLFF
>TRBV2|TRBJ2-1
CASSNYLSAEQFF
>TRBV6-1|TRBJ2-5
CASSALTSRPTETQYF
>TRBV28|TRBJ1-2
CASSPRQVLWGYTF
>TRBV5-1|TRBJ2-7
CASSLMAGGPTNEQYF
>TRBV5-1|TRBJ2-5
CASSLDISGGAQETQYF
>TRBV12-3/TRBV12-4|TRBJ1-2
CASSQYHGYTF
>TRBV5-1|TRBJ2-5
CASSLMGLAETQYF
>TRBV4-1|TRBJ2-7
CASNQLAGGPEQYF
>TRBV5-1|TRBJ2-1
CASSLIGVRGNEQFF
>TRBV3-1|TRBJ2-1
CASSQGRGLNNEQFF
>TRBV7-3|TRBJ2-2
CASSLRPHPGGPNTGELFF
>TRBV9|TRBJ2-3
CASSPAYLSTDTQYF
>TRBV7-6|TRBJ1-1
CASSLVGGLDTEAFF
>TRBV10-3|TRBJ2-1
CAISDGHSYNEQFF
>TRBV9|TRBJ2-6
CASSSDRSSGANVLTF
>TRBV27|TRBJ1-1
CASSARGGRNTEAFF
>TRBV7-8|TRBJ1-6
CASSWIDNSPLHF
>TRBV5-1|TRBJ2-1
CASSPGIAGWVYNEQFF
>TRBV7-6|TRBJ2-1
CASSLGTQNSYNEQFF
>TRBV7-2|TRBJ2-5
CASSLTRANQETQYF
>TRBV4-2|TRBJ2-1
CASSQGVSSYNEQFF
>TRBV10-3|TRBJ2-3
CAISDWRTVGTDTQYF
>TRBV5-6|TRBJ2-3
CASSRGTSGGATDTQYF
>TRBV29-1|TRBJ2-7
CSVERAGAYEQYF